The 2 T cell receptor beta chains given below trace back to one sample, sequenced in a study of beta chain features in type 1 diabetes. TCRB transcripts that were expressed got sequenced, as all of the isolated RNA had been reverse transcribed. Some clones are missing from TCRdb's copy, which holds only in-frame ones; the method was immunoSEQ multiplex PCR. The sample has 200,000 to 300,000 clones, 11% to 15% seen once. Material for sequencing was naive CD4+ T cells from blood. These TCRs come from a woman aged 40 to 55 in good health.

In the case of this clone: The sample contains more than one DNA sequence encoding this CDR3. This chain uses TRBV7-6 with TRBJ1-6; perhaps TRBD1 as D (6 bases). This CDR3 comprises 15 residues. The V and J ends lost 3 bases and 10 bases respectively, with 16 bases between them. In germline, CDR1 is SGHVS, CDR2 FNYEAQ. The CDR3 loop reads CASSFGQTVGSPLHF. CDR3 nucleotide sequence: TGTGCCAGCAGCTTTGGACAGACTGTTGGCTCACCCCTCCACTTT.

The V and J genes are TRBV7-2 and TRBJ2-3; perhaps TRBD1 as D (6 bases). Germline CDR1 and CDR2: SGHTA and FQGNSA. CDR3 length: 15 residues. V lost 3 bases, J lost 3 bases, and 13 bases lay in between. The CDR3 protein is CASSFGQGRTDTQYF. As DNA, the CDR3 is TGTGCCAGCAGCTTCGGGCAGGGGCGTACAGATACGCAGTATTTT.